The present T cell receptor beta chain was sequenced within a study of T cell responses to AZD1222 COVID-19 vaccine. Trimming at V came to 2 bases and at J to 2 bases, leaving 0 bases not matched to a gene. This CDR3 is built from 13 residues. CDR1 and CDR2 (germline): SEHNR, FQNEAQ (reference sequence). Data came from immunoSEQ multiplex PCR; TCRdb stores just in-frame clones and leaves some out. The sample contains approximately 160,000 clones, 75% to 95% of which appear only once. Source: peripheral blood, taken on day 0 of AZD1222 vaccination. This TCR came from an adult in good health. The gene calls are TRBV7-9 and TRBJ2-7; 7 nucleotides align to TRBD1. The CDR3 bases are TGTGCCAGCAGCTTAACAGGGGCCTACGAGCAGTACTTC. Protein sequence: CASSLTGAYEQYF.